This entry is about one TCR beta chain. The junction shows a germline mismatch at one end, possibly a read error. These data belong to a study of OX40 agonist ivuxolimab in advanced cancers. Across the study: The mean age was about 57 years, ranging from 23 to 79, with under 90% of participants male. The eligibility criteria allowed prior anti-PD-1, anti-PD-L1 or anti-CTLA-4 therapy, and approximately 40% had some.

TCRdb's copy holds only in-frame clones and misses some; the assay was immunoSEQ multiplex PCR. The table has more than 85,000 clones, approximately 89% seen once; the top ten hold 0.27%. In germline, CDR1 is SSHAT, CDR2 FNYEAQ (reference sequence). CDR3 size: 15 residues. The sample consisted of CD4+ or CD8+ T cells sorted from blood, taken in a trial of the OX40 agonist ivuxolimab. This chain links TRBV7-7 with TRBJ2-1; 7 nucleotides line up with TRBD2. The sequence was collected from an adult with an advanced solid tumor such as melanoma, head and neck, liver or kidney cancer. In nucleotides, the CDR3 is TGTGCTAGCAGCACTACTAGCGAACATTACAATGAGCAGTTCTTC. Amino acid sequence: CASSTTSEHYNEQFF.